The TCR beta chain under discussion was sequenced for a study of cytotoxic CD8 clonotypes in ibrutinib-treated CLL. Study at large: Of a cohort that held roughly eleven relapsed/refractory and 15 treatment-naive patients, fewer than 18 were IGHV unmutated.

The assay was immunoSEQ multiplex PCR, and TCRdb's table has in-frame clones only and misses some. The repertoire holds roughly 330,000 clones, with about 61% as singletons. Trimming at V came to 1 base and at J to 4 bases, leaving 10 bases not matched to a gene. CDR1 is MRHNA, CDR2 SNTAGT, per germline. The length of the CDR3 is 17 residues. The origin of this receptor is a human donor with chronic lymphocytic leukemia. The chain links TRBV6-4 to TRBJ2-7, with 10 positions matching TRBD2. Sequencing used PBMCs, obtained after 36 months of ibrutinib treatment. Written as DNA, the CDR3 is TGTGCCAGCAGTGACTTAACCGGGACTAGCGAGTTGTACGAGCAGTACTTC. As protein: CASSDLTGTSELYEQYF.